This paragraph covers one T cell receptor beta chain sequence. The same CDR3 arises from other DNA sequences in this sample as well. The sample belongs to a study of shared clonotypes between healthy human individuals. Overall study: Three plates each covered CD4 naive and memory; CD8 naive two, CD8 memory one.

This CDR3 comprises 14 residues. With 0 bases clipped from V and 2 bases from J, the junction kept 1 base outside the gene matches. The V gene's germline CDR1 is SGHRS and CDR2 YFSETQ. Produced via immunoSEQ multiplex PCR; TCRdb's table is partial and in-frame only. The sample includes 2 million to 3 million clones, over 85% of them seen just once. The sequenced sample consisted of naive CD4+ T cells from PBMCs. Specified subset: CD45RA+ positively selected. This TCR came from a man between 18 and 29 years old in good health. Some clones in this sample may be carry-over from other donors' samples. The chain links TRBV5-1 to TRBJ2-5; 7 bases match TRBD2. The CDR3 DNA sequence: TGCGCCAGCAGCTTGGCGGGGGGTCAAGAGACCCAGTACTTC. Translating it yields CASSLAGGQETQYF. The full variable domain, in which reference TRBV5-1 and TRBJ2-5 provide the parts outside the CDR3, is KAGVTQTPRYLIKTRGQQVTLSCSPISGHRSVSWYQQTPGQGLQFLFEYFSETQRNKGNFPGRFSGRQFSNSRSEMNVSTLELGDSALYLCASSLAGGQETQYFGPGTRLLVL.